The clone carrying this TCR beta chain was observed many times. Its antigen is not identified. This sample is drawn from a study of T cells in Graves' hyperthyroidism and ophthalmopathy. The CDR3 totals 12 residues. V shed 2 bases and J shed 5 bases, with 6 bases lying between them. The germline CDR1 and CDR2 sequences are LNHNV and YYDKDF (reference sequence). What was amplified from RNA transcripts were TCR beta CDR3 regions. In the first-round RT-PCR of the TCR CDR3, the HTBI primer set was used. TCRdb processed the multiplex PCR reads anew with MiXCR; each CDR3 protein has one entry. The data hold fewer than 650,000 distinct CDR3 sequences, with more than 11% observed a single time. Together with thyroid ultrasound, orbital computed tomography, serum thyroxine and TRAb, clinical symptoms were used for diagnoses. Fresh peripheral blood, approximately 9.1 ml, was the source of the PBMCs. Whole-study results and caveats: Blood samples included most of the expanded thyroid clonotypes exceeding 0.001.

The J gene is TRBJ2-5, the V gene TRBV15; D is unresolved. The TCR was taken from a woman in her 30s with Graves' hyperthyroidism that later progressed to Graves' ophthalmopathy. The material sequenced was blood. CDR3 amino acids: CATSRSGETQYF. The CDR3 bases are TGTGCCACCAGCAGATCCGGGGAGACCCAGTACTTC.